These 20 T cell receptor beta chains originate from one sample sequenced in a study of OX40 agonist ivuxolimab in advanced cancers. Clones were sequenced by immunoSEQ multiplex PCR, and TCRdb holds only the in-frame ones, with some missing. The sample holds 48,000 or so clones; roughly 91% are singletons and the top ten take roughly 6.3%. Sequences were derived from CD4+ or CD8+ T cells sorted from blood, sampled in a trial of the OX40 agonist ivuxolimab. Source of these receptors: an adult with an advanced solid tumor such as melanoma, head and neck, liver or kidney cancer.

The CDR3 loop is CASSSDGTRYTDTQYF. The CDR3 nucleotides read TGTGCCAGTAGTTCCGACGGGACTAGATATACAGATACGCAGTATTTT. This rearrangement joins TRBV19 to TRBJ2-3, with 8 bases aligning to TRBD2. The junction had 10 bases not matched to a gene; V was cut back by 5 bases and J by 3 bases. The CDR3 sequence is 16 residues long. CDR1 is LNHDA, CDR2 SQIVND, per germline (reference sequence).

The chain uses TRBV25-1 and TRBJ1-1, with D uncertain. This CDR3 spans 12 amino acids. Trimming removed 2 bases at V and 12 bases at J, with 13 bases between. Germline V lookup: CDR1 MGHDK, CDR2 SYGVNS. CDR3 nucleotide sequence: TGTGCCAGCAGTGAAAGCTTGGGAGGGCCTTTCTTT. Residues: CASSESLGGPFF.

The chain carries TRBV5-4 and TRBJ2-1; D tentatively reads TRBD1 or TRBD2 (5 bases each). Germline V gene lookup returns CDR1 SGHNT and CDR2 YYREEE (reference sequence). The CDR3 extends over 15 amino acids. V lost 4 bases, J lost 0 bases, and 11 bases lay in between. The CDR3 loop reads CASSPGTVSYNEQFF. The CDR3 nucleotides are TGTGCCAGCAGCCCTGGGACGGTCTCCTACAATGAGCAGTTCTTC.

The V call is TRBV5-4, the J call TRBJ1-1, with D perhaps matching TRBD1 (5 bases). The germline V and J ends were trimmed by 3 bases and 2 bases, with 14 bases remaining between them. The length of the CDR3 is 15 residues. Per the germline V gene, CDR1 is SGHNT and CDR2 is YYREEE (reference sequence). The CDR3 nucleotides read TGTGCCAGCAGCTGGGGTGACAGCACTAACACTGAAGCTTTCTTT. Translated, it gives CASSWGDSTNTEAFF.

This clone was seen once. The chain links TRBV25-1 to TRBJ2-7, with D possibly TRBD1 on 5 matching bases. The V gene's germline CDR1 is MGHDK and CDR2 SYGVNS. This CDR3 is 16 amino acids long. The V end lost 4 bases, the J end lost 0 bases, and 16 bases lay between the germline ends. CDR3: CASSGKGCPSSYEQYV. DNA for the CDR3: TGTGCCAGCAGTGGCAAGGGGTGTCCCTCCTCCTACGAGCAGTACGTC.

The chain recombines TRBV9 with TRBJ2-1; 12 bases align to TRBD1. This CDR3 comprises 16 residues. The germline V gene encodes CDR1 SGDLS and CDR2 YYNGEE. The J segment lost 7 bases and the V segment lost 3 bases, leaving 8 bases of the junction unmatched. The DNA for the CDR3 is TGTGCCAGCAGCGGCGAGGGACAGGGGGCAACTAATGAGCAGTTCTTC. Its protein is CASSGEGQGATNEQFF.

The chain joins TRBV6-5 to TRBJ1-1, with a tentative D call TRBD1 (6 bases). Per germline, CDR1 MNHEY and CDR2 SVGAGI. The ends were cut back, 5 bases at V and 1 base at J, with 11 bases in the middle. CDR3 length: 14 residues. CDR3 sequence (DNA): TGTGCCAGCAGTAAAACAGGGCGGAACACTGAAGCTTTCTTT. Protein: CASSKTGRNTEAFF.

The rearrangement links TRBV10-1 to TRBJ2-3; D is possibly TRBD1 (5 bases). Germline V gives CDR1 WNHNN, CDR2 SYGVQD (reference sequence). The CDR3 length is 15 residues. V lost 3 bases and J 0 bases, leaving 10 bases between the germline ends. The CDR3 loop is CASSEQDPSTDTQYF. The CDR3 DNA reads as TGCGCCAGCAGTGAACAGGATCCTAGCACAGATACGCAGTATTTT.

The chain employs TRBV13 and TRBJ1-2; D uncertain. Trimming took 3 bases from V and 8 from J, leaving 25 bases between them. CDR1 is PRHDT, CDR2 FYEKMQ, per germline (reference sequence). The CDR3 is 17 amino acids. The CDR3 is CASSLRFRQPGVWGYTF. The CDR3 nucleotides are TGTGCCAGCAGCTTGCGTTTTCGGCAGCCCGGGGTTTGGGGCTACACCTTC. Complete variable domain (other parts from reference TRBV13 and TRBJ1-2): AAGVIQSPRHLIKEKRETATLKCYPIPRHDTVYWYQQGPGQDPQFLISFYEKMQSDKGSIPDRFSAQQFSDYHSELNMSSLELGDSALYFCASSLRFRQPGVWGYTFGSGTRLTVV.

V and J are TRBV4-1 and TRBJ1-2; D unclear. From germline, CDR1 is MGHRA and CDR2 YSYEKL. The CDR3 contains 12 residues. V was clipped by 0 bases and J by 13 bases, with 12 bases between them. CDR3 nucleotides: TGCGCCAGCAGCCAAGATCGCGTAGGGTTCACCTTC. This codes for CASSQDRVGFTF.

This clone was seen only once. The V gene is TRBV2, the J gene TRBJ2-1, with D perhaps matching TRBD1 or TRBD2 (5 bases each). The CDR3 spans 16 residues. Germline CDR1 SNHLY, CDR2 FYNNEI. The V end lost 3 bases, the J end lost 3 bases, and 15 bases lay between the germline ends. The CDR3 coding sequence is TGTGCCAGCAGTGACGCCGCCGGGACGGACTACAATGAGCAGTTCTTC. It codes for CASSDAAGTDYNEQFF.

This rearrangement joins TRBV11-2 to TRBJ2-2; tentatively, D is TRBD2 (5 bases). The ends were cut back, 7 bases at V and 7 bases at J, with 13 bases in the middle. The CDR3 spans 13 residues. Germline V gives CDR1 SGHAT, CDR2 FQNNGV. CDR3 residues: CASTSLGVGELFF. The CDR3 DNA reads as TGTGCCAGCACCAGTTTGGGAGTCGGGGAGCTGTTTTTT.

The V call is TRBV7-9, the J call TRBJ2-1; 9 nucleotides match TRBD2. The length of the CDR3 is 13 residues. The germline CDR1 and CDR2 sequences are SEHNR and FQNEAQ (reference sequence). Trimming removed 4 bases from V and 7 bases from J; junction bases left unmatched: 2. CDR3 region: CASSSGLANEQFF. CDR3 coding DNA: TGTGCCAGCAGCTCGGGACTAGCAAATGAGCAGTTCTTC.

This chain uses TRBV6-6 with TRBJ1-1; D gene ambiguous. The CDR3 is made up of 15 amino acids. V dropped 6 bases and J dropped 5 bases, with 19 bases sitting between them. CDR1 is MNHNY and CDR2 is SVGAGI in the germline V gene (reference sequence). CDR3 loop: CASSIRLGSGTEAFF. In DNA, the CDR3 is TGTGCCAGCAGCATAAGACTGGGGTCGGGAACTGAAGCTTTCTTT.

This clone appeared a single time. Other DNA sequences in the same sample also yield this CDR3. The V and J genes are TRBV6-5 and TRBJ2-1; no reliable D call. CDR1 and CDR2 from the germline V gene are MNHEY and SVGAGI. The CDR3 runs 13 residues. Trimming left V 2 bases short and J 4 bases short, with 6 bases between. The CDR3 loop reads CASSYAAYNEQFF. Here the CDR3 DNA reads TGTGCCAGCAGTTACGCAGCTTACAATGAGCAGTTCTTC.

The chain recombines TRBV10-1 with TRBJ1-2, with TRBD1 as a possible D gene (5 bases). The germline gives CDR1 WNHNN, CDR2 SYGVQD (reference sequence). The germline V and J ends were trimmed by 0 bases and 2 bases, with 7 bases remaining between them. The CDR3 is 14 amino acids. In DNA, the CDR3 is TGCGCCAGCAGTGAGTCAGGGGTGAACTATGGCTACACCTTC. Protein sequence: CASSESGVNYGYTF.

This clone occurred once. This rearrangement joins TRBV12-5 to TRBJ2-5, with 7 bases aligning to TRBD1. CDR3 length: 18 residues. With V trimmed by 0 bases and J by 0 bases, 10 bases remained unmatched. Germline-derived CDR1 and CDR2 are LGHNT and FRNRAP. This chain's CDR3 is CASGLVPPLQGYQETQYF. CDR3 nucleotides: TGTGCTAGTGGTTTGGTACCCCCCCTACAGGGGTACCAAGAGACCCAGTACTTC.

The chain has TRBV19 and TRBJ2-3; 14 bases align to TRBD2. Germline-derived CDR1 and CDR2 are LNHDA and SQIVND (reference sequence). Trimming cost V 5 bases and J 6 bases; bases outside gene matches: 4. The CDR3 spans 15 residues. CDR3 bases: TGTGCCAGTAGTTCTGGACTAGCGGGGGGTGATACGCAGTATTTT. Residues: CASSSGLAGGDTQYF.

This rearrangement joins TRBV19 to TRBJ1-6; 7 bases are shared with TRBD1. This CDR3 is 15 amino acids long. CDR1 is LNHDA and CDR2 is SQIVND in the germline V gene (reference sequence). The V gene end was trimmed by 3 bases and the J gene end by 10 bases; junction bases not matched to a gene: 9. CDR3 DNA sequence: TGTGCCAGTAGTATCGGGACAGCCCAAGGCTCACCCCTCCACTTT. Encoded protein: CASSIGTAQGSPLHF.

CDR3 bases: TGTGCCAGCAGCACGTGGGACAGCAGCTACAATGAGCAGTTCTTC. This gives the protein CASSTWDSSYNEQFF. The chain employs TRBV9 and TRBJ2-1; TRBD1 aligns across 7 bases. V shed 4 bases, J shed 3 bases, and the junction held 7 bases outside the gene matches. Germline V gives CDR1 SGDLS, CDR2 YYNGEE. The CDR3 is 15 amino acids.